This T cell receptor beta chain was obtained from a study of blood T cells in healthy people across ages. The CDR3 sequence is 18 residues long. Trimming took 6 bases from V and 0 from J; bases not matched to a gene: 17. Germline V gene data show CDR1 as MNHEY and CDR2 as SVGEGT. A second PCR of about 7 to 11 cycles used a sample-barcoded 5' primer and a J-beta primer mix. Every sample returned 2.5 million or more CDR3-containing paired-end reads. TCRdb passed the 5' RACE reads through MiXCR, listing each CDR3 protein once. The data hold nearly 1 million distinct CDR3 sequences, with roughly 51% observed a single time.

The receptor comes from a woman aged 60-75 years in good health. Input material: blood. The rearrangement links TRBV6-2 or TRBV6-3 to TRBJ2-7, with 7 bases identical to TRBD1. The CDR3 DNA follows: TGTGCCAGCAGCGGACAGGCCCTTGGAGCCGGTAACTCCTACGAGCAGTACTTC. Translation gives CASSGQALGAGNSYEQYF.